This T cell receptor beta chain was sequenced during a study of cytomegalovirus exposure and HLA in healthy donors (TCRdb year 2017). Looking at the study overall: An earlier analysis of about 530 of the donors reported approximately 280 Gb of sequence data and 117 million unique TCR beta sequences obtained from about 170 million T cells. An early release that covered fewer than 800 HLA-typed donors contained approximately 300 gigabases of sequencing data and 80 million or so unique TCR sequences. Of the 300 to 400 genotyped donors, about 80% fell in the genetic ancestry cluster associated with self-reported Caucasian donors. The study was designed to test whether signatures of past pathogen exposure could be identified by cataloging public T cell receptors. The study profiled the T cell repertoires of under 850 subjects by immunosequencing and related them to cytomegalovirus serostatus. Besides the first cohort of roughly 700 subjects, a separate validation cohort made up of about 120 different subjects was used. To predict cytomegalovirus infection status, the study brought together high-throughput TCR immunosequencing, statistical association of individual TCRs with disease status, and machine learning. In a later analysis, previously published TCR beta repertoires from about 640 donors were re-analyzed and high-resolution HLA genotyping was added so that TCR occurrence patterns could be studied. The later analysis used no new phenotypic data to find candidate immune exposures, relying instead on TCR beta sequences and their occurrence across donors. An earlier analysis of approximately 580 of the donors used high-throughput TCR beta sequencing to judge whether each TCR beta V gene segment behaved as functional or pseudogenic. Donor age, sex, ethnicity and CMV serostatus were compiled together with the repertoire data. In a later genetic analysis, genome-wide SNP genotypes for about 65% of the roughly 700 donors were used, and that subset was treated as a discovery cohort. All discovery cohort repertoires had been generated on a single sequencing platform. HLA typing covered class I and class II loci at four-digit resolution. Typing coverage varied by locus: about 629-640 donors for A, B, C, DRB1 and DQB1; 522 for DQA1; nearly 610 for DPA1; more than 450 for DPB1. Roughly 5 DR-DQ haplotypes were handled as single units for association and clustering because linkage in the cohort was strong. Across some 400 genotyped donors of the cohort, an average of about 220,000 unique TCR beta nucleotide sequences per donor were sequenced, and around 19% of those sequences were non-productive.

This clone was detected once. Its antigen has not been determined. Nothing much larger sits one base from this clone, and base qualities are not available. CDR1 SGHNT and CDR2 YYREEE were looked up in the germline V gene (reference sequence). The CDR3 numbers 15 residues from cysteine through phenylalanine. Only the CDR3 DNA is retained, 45 bases long and in frame from the first base. V loses 4 bases of germline sequence and J loses 0 bases, and the interval between the two ends is 13 bases. Library method: the immunoSEQ multiplex PCR assay. The multiplex PCR relied on a mix of 60 forward primers for TCR Vbeta segments and 13 reverse primers for TCR Jbeta segments. The CDR3 region of rearranged TCR beta genes was amplified from genomic DNA with a multiplex PCR assay. The amplified TCR beta libraries were sequenced on the Illumina HiSeq System as 87-base-pair reads. Turning to the authors' computational methods: A later analysis counted approximately 76 million unique TCR beta chains across the 640 or so repertoires, and 10 million to 12 million of these chains were shared by at least two donors. Raw reads were error-corrected and collapsed into unique sequences with a nearest-neighbor algorithm that merged closely related sequences to remove PCR and sequencing errors. Alignment of CDR3 sequences to IMGT reference sequences was used to assign V, D and J gene segments. For a sequence to be retained, at least a six-nucleotide match to both a V gene segment and a J gene segment was required. Rearrangements were called productive when the CDR3 lacked stop codons and stayed in frame with V and J; all others were non-productive. Following IMGT convention, CDR3 was defined as the stretch from the second conserved V-encoded cysteine up to the conserved J-encoded phenylalanine. Sequences without an unambiguous match to a single V gene segment were excluded from the earlier analysis of 450 to 650 of the donors. In an earlier analysis of several hundred of the donors, V segments were called functional above 56.7% productive rearrangements and were called segregating when the between-donor standard deviation exceeded 5%. A statistical classification framework was developed to diagnose cytomegalovirus status using the catalog of TCR beta chain sequences. A later analysis assigned V and J genes by comparing TCR nucleotide sequences with IMGT/GENE-DB human TR gene sequences. In a later analysis, CDR3 sequences and most-parsimonious VDJ recombination scenarios were assigned using the TCRdist pipeline. In a later analysis, every TCR beta chain was defined by the combination of its CDR3 amino acid sequence and its V-gene family, and reads without a unique V-gene family were dropped. As a way to deal with suspected cross-contamination and a sequencing artifact, a later analysis dropped approximately 570 nucleotide sequences that were highly shared and had low generation probability. A later analysis calculated a clonal expansion index for each public chain from normalized within-repertoire ranks of inferred template counts. In a later analysis, generation probabilities were computed using a VDJ recombination model fitted to out-of-frame rearrangements, and the results were checked against IGoR. Hypergeometric tests were used in a later analysis to score TCR-TCR, TCR-HLA and TCR-CMV co-occurrence, with a repertoire-size bias correction applied to the TCR pairs. To estimate false discovery rates, a later analysis permuted the HLA or CMV assignments 20 times. In a later analysis, co-occurring TCRs were grouped with DBSCAN, and TCRdist sequence similarity was added when clustering was performed within HLA-allele-positive subsets. Co-occurrence clustering excluded repertoires with fewer than 30,000 or more than 120,000 public chains, plus five with anomalous nucleotide sharing. The source is immuneACCESS, and TCRdb retained only in-frame sequences with V and J called. Part of the clones is not carried over; for the studies checked, unresolved V genes explain less than half of this, and the remainder is unexplained. V, J and clone size are taken as reported in that table, and D and trimming were inferred from the DNA itself. In all, the sample holds about 170,000 clones, and under 75% of those were seen once. In total, the top ten clones hold around 6.8% of the sample.

The cohort consisted of some 730 healthy bone marrow donors. Cohort members were all nominally healthy when sampled, although unrecorded immune exposures were likely present. The donor tested CMV seropositive, placing the donor among the approximately 310 seropositive members of the cohort. A peripheral blood sample was collected from each donor, and TCR beta sequencing was performed on peripheral blood mononuclear cells. Genomic DNA extraction from the blood cell samples was performed with the Qiagen DNeasy Blood Extraction Kit. General findings and caveats noted by the study authors: In a later analysis, most CMV-associated TCR beta chains were found to appear HLA-restricted, with HLA associations seemingly driven largely by CMV exposure. A further reported finding was that TCR beta sequences accurately predicted the HLA-A and HLA-B alleles for most subjects in the first cohort. Assigning TCR associations to individual alleles was difficult when HLA alleles, especially DR and DQ, strongly co-occurred. Three of the identified cytomegalovirus-associated TCR beta chains were confirmed in vitro to be specific for cytomegalovirus antigens. In a later genetic analysis, fewer N-insertions in productive TCRs were reported among donors in an Asian-associated ancestry cluster than the 666-donor mean. Linkage disequilibrium might explain the correlated functional status among segregating V segments, but an unknown experimental factor could not be excluded. CMV serostatus was the only immune exposure information available for the cohort. In both the original and validation cohorts, the classifier was reported to diagnose cytomegalovirus status with high specificity and sensitivity. The authors suggested that the approach could potentially be generalized to other disease states and immunological phenotypes. A total of around 150 TCR beta chains were listed by the study as associated with cytomegalovirus. Some 16 rarely observed V segments, including chromosome 9 orphons, were excluded from the earlier analysis of just under 600 of the donors because counts were too low. In a later analysis, around 17,000 TCR beta sequences were associated with specific HLA alleles at a false discovery rate of 0.05. According to a later analysis, parvovirus B19, influenza, CMV and Epstein-Barr virus appeared linked to several top co-occurrence clusters. Compared with equally common non-associated chains, HLA-associated TCR beta chains in a later analysis were more clonally expanded and had lower generation probabilities. Because HLA typing was unavailable for some donors at each locus, only the typed subset was used in association tests. In a later analysis, the rate of TCR association differed among HLA loci, with DRB1 alleles having the most associated TCRs and HLA-C alleles having the fewest. Roughly uniform sequencing depth across donors was assumed in presence/absence analyses, although this assumption may not hold. Some IMGT-functional V segments, including TRBV6-2 and TRBV6-3, could not be told apart with the 87-base-pair reads, so those segments were excluded. An association between a missense DCLRE1C variant and V-gene and J-gene trimming of TCR beta chains was found in a later genetic analysis and replicated in an independent cohort. In an earlier analysis of about 550 of the donors, most TCR beta V segments were observed in productive rearrangements about 87% or about 30% of the time, broadly matching IMGT annotations. Across donors, most TCR sequences were observed very rarely, whereas some public TCRs were present in many individuals. A cluster of highly shared sequence variants was judged likely to represent a technical artifact of the sequencing pipeline. In this cohort, only TCR beta chains were sequenced, and detectable features were limited by the absence of alpha or paired-chain data.

The specimen sequenced was PBMCs. This TCR was recovered from a man aged 35 to 55 in good health and CMV-seropositive. The chain is made from TRBV5-4 and TRBJ1-1; 6 matching bases give a weak D call of TRBD1. CDR3 protein: CASSTQTGVNTEAFF. The DNA is TGTGCCAGCAGCACTCAGACAGGAGTGAACACTGAAGCTTTCTTT.